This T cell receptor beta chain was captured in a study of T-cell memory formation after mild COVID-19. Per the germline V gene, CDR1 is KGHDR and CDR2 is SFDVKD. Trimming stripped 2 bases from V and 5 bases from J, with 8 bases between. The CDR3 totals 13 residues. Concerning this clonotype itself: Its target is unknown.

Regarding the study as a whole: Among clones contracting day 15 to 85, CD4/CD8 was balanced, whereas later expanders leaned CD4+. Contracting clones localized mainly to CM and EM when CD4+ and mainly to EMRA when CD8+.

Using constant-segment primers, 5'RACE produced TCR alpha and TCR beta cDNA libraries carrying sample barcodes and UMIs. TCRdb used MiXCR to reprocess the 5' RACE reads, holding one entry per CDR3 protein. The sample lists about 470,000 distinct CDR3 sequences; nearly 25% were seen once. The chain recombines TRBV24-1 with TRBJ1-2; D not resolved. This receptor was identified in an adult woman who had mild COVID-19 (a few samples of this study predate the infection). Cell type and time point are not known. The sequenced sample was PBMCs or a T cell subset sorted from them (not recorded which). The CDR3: CATSDWTDYGYTF. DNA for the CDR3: TGTGCCACCAGTGATTGGACGGATTATGGCTACACCTTC.